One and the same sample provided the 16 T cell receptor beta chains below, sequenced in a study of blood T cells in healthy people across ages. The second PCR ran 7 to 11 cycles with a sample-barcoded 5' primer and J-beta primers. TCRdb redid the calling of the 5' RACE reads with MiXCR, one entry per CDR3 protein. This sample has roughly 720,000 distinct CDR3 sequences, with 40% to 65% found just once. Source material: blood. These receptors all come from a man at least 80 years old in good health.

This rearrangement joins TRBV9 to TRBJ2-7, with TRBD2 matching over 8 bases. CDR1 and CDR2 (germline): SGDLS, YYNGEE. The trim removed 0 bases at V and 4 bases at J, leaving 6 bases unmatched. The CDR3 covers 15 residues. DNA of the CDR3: TGTGCCAGCAGCGTAGCAGGGACTAGTGATTACGAGCAGTACTTC. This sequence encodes CASSVAGTSDYEQYF.

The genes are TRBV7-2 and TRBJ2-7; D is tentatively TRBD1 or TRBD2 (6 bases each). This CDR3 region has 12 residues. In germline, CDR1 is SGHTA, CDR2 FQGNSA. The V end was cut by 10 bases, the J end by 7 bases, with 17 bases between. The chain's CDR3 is CATRGLYNEQYF. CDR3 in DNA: TGTGCCACCAGGGGACTTTACAATGAGCAGTACTTC.

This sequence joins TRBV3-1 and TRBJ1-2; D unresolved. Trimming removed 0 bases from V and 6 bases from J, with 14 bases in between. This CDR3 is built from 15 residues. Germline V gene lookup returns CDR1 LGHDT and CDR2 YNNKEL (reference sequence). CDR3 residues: CASSQDNRDRNGYTF. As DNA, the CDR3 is TGTGCCAGCAGCCAAGATAATCGAGATCGGAATGGCTACACCTTC.

CDR3 sequence (DNA): TGTGCCAGCAGCCACAGGGCGATCGCCGCCAGGGAGCTGTTTTTT. Translating it yields CASSHRAIAARELFF. This chain connects TRBV4-2 to TRBJ2-2, with a tentative D call TRBD1 (5 bases). Trimming shortened V by 3 bases and J by 9 bases, and 17 bases separated the two germline ends. The germline gives CDR1 LGHNA, CDR2 YNFKEQ. CDR3 size: 15 residues.

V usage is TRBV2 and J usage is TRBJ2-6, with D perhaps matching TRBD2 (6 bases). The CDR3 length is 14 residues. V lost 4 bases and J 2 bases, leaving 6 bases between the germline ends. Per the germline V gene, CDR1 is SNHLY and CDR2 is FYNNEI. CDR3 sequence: CASSGGAGANVLTF. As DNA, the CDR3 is TGTGCCAGCAGTGGGGGGGCTGGGGCCAACGTCCTGACTTTC.

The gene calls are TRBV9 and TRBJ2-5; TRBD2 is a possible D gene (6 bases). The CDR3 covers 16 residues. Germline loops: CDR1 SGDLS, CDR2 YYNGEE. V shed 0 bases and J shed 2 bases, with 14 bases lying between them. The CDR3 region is CASSVAVDRGQETQYF. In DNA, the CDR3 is TGTGCCAGCAGCGTAGCCGTGGACCGGGGGCAAGAGACCCAGTACTTC.

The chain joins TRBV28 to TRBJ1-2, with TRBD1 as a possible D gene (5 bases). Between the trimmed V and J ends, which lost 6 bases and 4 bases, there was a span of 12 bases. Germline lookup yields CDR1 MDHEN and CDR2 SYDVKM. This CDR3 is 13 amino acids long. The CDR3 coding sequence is TGTGCCAGCAGCCCAGGGATCGGCTATGGCTACACCTTC. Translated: CASSPGIGYGYTF.

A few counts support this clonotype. CDR3 nucleotides: TGCGCCAGCAGCCAAGGGACTCCCGGGACGGGCTCCTACGAGCAGTACTTC. This sequence encodes CASSQGTPGTGSYEQYF. The genes are TRBV4-1 and TRBJ2-7; TRBD1 or TRBD2 may be the D gene (5 bases each). The CDR3 is 17 amino acids. V gave up 1 base and J gave up 0 bases, with 16 bases separating them. The germline V gene encodes CDR1 MGHRA and CDR2 YSYEKL.

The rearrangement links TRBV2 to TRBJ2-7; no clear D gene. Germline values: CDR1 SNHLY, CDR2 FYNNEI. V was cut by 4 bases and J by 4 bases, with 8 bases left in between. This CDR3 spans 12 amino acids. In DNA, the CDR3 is TGTGCCAGCAGTGGTCCAGGATACGAGCAGTACTTC. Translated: CASSGPGYEQYF. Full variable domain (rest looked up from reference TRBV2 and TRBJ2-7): EPEVTQTPSHQVTQMGQEVILRCVPISNHLYFYWYRQILGQKVEFLVSFYNNEISEKSEIFDDQFSVERPDGSNFTLKIRSTKLEDSAMYFCASSGPGYEQYFGPGTRLTVT.

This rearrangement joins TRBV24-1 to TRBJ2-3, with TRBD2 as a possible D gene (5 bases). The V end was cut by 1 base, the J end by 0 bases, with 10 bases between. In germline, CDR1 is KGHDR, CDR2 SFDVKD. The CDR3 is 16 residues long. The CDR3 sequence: CATSDFPRGSTDTQYF. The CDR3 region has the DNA TGTGCCACCAGTGATTTTCCCCGAGGGAGCACAGATACGCAGTATTTT.

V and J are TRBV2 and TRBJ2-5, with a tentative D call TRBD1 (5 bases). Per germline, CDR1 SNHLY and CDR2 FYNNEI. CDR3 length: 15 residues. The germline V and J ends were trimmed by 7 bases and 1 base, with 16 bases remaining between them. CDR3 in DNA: TGTGCCAGCATCCCGAGCGACAGTACCCAAGAGACCCAGTACTTC. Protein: CASIPSDSTQETQYF.

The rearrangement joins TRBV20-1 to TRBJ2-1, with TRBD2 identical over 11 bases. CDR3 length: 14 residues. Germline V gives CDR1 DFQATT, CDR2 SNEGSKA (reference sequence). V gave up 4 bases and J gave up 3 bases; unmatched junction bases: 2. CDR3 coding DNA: TGCAGTGCTACGGGACTAGCGGTCTACAATGAGCAGTTCTTC. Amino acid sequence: CSATGLAVYNEQFF.

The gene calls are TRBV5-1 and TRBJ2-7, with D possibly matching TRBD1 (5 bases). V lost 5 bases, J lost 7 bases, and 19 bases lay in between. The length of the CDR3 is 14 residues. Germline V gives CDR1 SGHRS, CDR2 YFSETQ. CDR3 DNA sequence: TGCGCCAGCAGTCCAGGGTTCTCCTACAATGAGCAGTACTTC. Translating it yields CASSPGFSYNEQYF.

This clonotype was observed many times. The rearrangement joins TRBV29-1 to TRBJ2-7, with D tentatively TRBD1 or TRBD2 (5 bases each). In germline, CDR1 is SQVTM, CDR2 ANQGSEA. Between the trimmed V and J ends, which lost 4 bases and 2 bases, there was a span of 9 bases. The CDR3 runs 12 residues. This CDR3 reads CSVGQGAYEQYF. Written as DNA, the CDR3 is TGCAGCGTTGGTCAGGGAGCCTACGAGCAGTACTTC.

The chain's CDR3 is CASSQLSLQNIQYF. The CDR3 DNA reads TGTGCCAGCAGCCAATTGTCCTTACAAAACATTCAGTACTTC. This chain links TRBV6-2 or TRBV6-3 with TRBJ2-4; D call uncertain. The ends were cut back, 6 bases at V and 5 bases at J, with 14 bases in the middle. Germline CDR1 MNHEY, CDR2 SVGEGT. The CDR3 extends over 14 amino acids.

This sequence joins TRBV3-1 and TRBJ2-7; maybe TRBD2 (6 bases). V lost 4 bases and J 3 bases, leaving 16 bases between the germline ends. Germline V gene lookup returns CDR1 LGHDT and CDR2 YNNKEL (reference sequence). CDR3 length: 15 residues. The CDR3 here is CASSPQGSGGYEQYF. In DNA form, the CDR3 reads TGTGCCAGCAGCCCTCAGGGTAGCGGAGGCTACGAGCAGTACTTC.